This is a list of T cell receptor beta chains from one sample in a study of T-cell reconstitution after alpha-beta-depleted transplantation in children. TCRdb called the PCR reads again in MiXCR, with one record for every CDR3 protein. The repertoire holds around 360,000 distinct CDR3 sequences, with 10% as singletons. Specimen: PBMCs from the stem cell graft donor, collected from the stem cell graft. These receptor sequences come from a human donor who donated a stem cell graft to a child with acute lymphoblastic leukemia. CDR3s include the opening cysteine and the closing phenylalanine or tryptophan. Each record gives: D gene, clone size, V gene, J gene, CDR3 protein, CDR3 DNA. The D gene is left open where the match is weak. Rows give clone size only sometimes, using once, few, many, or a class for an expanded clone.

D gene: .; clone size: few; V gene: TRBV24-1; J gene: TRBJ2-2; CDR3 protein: CATSGGSGELFF; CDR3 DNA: TGTGCCACCAGTGGGGGATCCGGGGAGCTGTTTTTT
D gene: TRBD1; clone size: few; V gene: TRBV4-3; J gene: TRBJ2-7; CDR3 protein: CASSQDGQGSYEQYF; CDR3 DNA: TGCGCCAGCAGCCAAGACGGACAGGGTTCCTACGAGCAGTACTTC
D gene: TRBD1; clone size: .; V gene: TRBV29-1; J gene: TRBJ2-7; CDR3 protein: CSVLRTGYEYEQYF; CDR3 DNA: TGCAGCGTTCTTCGGACAGGGTACGAGTACGAGCAGTACTTC
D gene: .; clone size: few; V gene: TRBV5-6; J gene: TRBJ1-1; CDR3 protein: CASSAQADTEAFF; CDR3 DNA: TGTGCCAGCAGCGCCCAGGCAGACACTGAAGCTTTCTTT
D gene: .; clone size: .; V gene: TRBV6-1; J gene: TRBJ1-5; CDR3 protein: CASTRNSGDQPQHF; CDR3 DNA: TGTGCCAGCACCCGAAATTCGGGGGATCAGCCCCAGCATTTT
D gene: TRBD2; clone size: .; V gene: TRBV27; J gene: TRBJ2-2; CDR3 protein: CASRRLAGADTGELFF; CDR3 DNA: TGTGCCAGCAGACGACTAGCGGGAGCGGACACCGGGGAGCTGTTTTTT
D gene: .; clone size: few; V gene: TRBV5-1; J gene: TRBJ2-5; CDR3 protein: CASSWERDPRVETQYF; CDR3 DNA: TGCGCCAGCAGCTGGGAGCGAGACCCAAGGGTCGAGACCCAGTACTTC
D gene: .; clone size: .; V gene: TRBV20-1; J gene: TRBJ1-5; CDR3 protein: CSATRSSNQPQHF; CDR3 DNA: TGCAGTGCTACCCGTTCCAGCAATCAGCCCCAGCATTTT
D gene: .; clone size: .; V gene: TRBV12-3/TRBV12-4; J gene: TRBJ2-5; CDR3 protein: CASSREGGGQETQYF; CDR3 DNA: TGTGCCAGCAGTCGCGAGGGAGGGGGCCAAGAGACCCAGTACTTC
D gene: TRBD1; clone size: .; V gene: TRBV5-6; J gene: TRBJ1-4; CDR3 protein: CASSFRQGATNEKLFF; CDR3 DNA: TGTGCCAGCAGCTTTAGACAGGGAGCAACTAATGAAAAACTGTTTTTT
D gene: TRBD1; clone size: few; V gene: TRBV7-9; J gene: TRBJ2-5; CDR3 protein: CASATGTGPRETQYF; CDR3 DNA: TGTGCCTCCGCGACGGGGACAGGGCCGAGAGAGACCCAGTACTTC
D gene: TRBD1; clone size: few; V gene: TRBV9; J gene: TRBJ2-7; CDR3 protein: CASSAGQGPNEQYF; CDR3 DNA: TGTGCCAGCAGCGCCGGACAGGGGCCAAACGAGCAGTACTTC
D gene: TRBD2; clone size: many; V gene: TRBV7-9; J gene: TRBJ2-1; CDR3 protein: CASSSSGSGYNEQFF; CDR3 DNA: TGTGCCAGCAGCTCTAGCGGGTCCGGGTATAATGAGCAGTTCTTC
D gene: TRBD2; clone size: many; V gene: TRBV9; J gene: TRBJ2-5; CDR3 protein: CASSVGGTSGAWETQYF; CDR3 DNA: TGTGCCAGCAGCGTAGGGGGGACTAGCGGTGCGTGGGAGACCCAGTACTTC
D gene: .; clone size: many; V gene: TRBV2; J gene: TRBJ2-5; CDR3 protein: CASSGGRETQYF; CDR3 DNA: TGTGCCAGCAGTGGGGGTAGGGAGACCCAGTACTTC
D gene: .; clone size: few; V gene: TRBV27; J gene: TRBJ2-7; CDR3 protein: CATQTRANGPHEQYF; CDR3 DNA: TGTGCCACCCAAACCCGGGCCAATGGGCCCCACGAGCAGTACTTC
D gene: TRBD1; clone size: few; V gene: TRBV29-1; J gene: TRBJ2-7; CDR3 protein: CSVEFGQGASYEQYF; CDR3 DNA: TGCAGCGTTGAATTCGGACAGGGGGCCTCCTACGAGCAGTACTTC
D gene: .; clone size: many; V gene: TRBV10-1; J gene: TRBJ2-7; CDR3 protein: CASSESIGNEQYF; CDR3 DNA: TGCGCCAGCAGTGAGTCCATAGGGAATGAGCAGTACTTC
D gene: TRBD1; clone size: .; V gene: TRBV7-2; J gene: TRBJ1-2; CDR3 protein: CASSSRTGIGSYGYTF; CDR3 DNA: TGTGCCAGCAGCTCGCGGACAGGGATAGGGAGCTATGGCTACACCTTC
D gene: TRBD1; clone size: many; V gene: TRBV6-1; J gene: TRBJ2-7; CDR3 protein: CASSPGQGLSYEQYF; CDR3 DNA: TGTGCCAGCAGTCCGGGACAGGGTCTTTCCTACGAGCAGTACTTC
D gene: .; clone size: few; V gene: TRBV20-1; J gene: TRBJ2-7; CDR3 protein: CSARDWRGDSYEQYF; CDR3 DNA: TGCAGTGCTAGAGATTGGCGGGGCGACTCCTACGAGCAGTACTTC
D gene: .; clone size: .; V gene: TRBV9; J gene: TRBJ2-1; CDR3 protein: CASSVVVATDEQFF; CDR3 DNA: TGTGCCAGCAGCGTAGTGGTAGCGACCGATGAGCAGTTCTTC
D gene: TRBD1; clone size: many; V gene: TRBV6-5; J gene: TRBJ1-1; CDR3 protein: CASSYGQGRVAFF; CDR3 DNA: TGTGCCAGCAGTTACGGACAGGGTAGGGTAGCTTTCTTT
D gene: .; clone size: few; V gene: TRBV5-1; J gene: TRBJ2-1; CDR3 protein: CASSLTLEMSEQFF; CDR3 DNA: TGCGCCAGCAGCTTGACACTAGAGATGAGCGAGCAGTTCTTC
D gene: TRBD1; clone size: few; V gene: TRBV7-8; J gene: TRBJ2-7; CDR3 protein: CASSLAGTGRYEQYF; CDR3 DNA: TGTGCCAGCAGCTTAGCCGGGACAGGCCGGTACGAGCAGTACTTC
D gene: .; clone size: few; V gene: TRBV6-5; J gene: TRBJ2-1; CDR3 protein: CASSYSSGALYNEQFF; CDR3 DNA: TGTGCCAGCAGTTACTCGTCCGGAGCCCTCTACAATGAGCAGTTCTTC
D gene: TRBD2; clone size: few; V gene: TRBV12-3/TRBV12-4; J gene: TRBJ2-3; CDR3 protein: CARGSGRRADTQYF; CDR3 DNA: TGTGCCAGGGGTAGCGGGAGGAGGGCGGATACGCAGTATTTT
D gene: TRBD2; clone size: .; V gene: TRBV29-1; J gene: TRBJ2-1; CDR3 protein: CSVEDFQEGLAGRSYNEQFF; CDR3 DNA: TGCAGCGTTGAAGATTTTCAGGAGGGACTAGCGGGGCGCTCCTACAATGAGCAGTTCTTC
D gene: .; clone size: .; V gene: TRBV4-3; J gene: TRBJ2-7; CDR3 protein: CASSPTVAYEQYF; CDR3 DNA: TGCGCCAGCAGCCCTACCGTTGCCTACGAGCAGTACTTC
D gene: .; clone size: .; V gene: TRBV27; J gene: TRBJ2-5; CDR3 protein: CASTELGGLGETQYF; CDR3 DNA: TGTGCCAGCACTGAACTCGGCGGCCTAGGGGAGACCCAGTACTTC
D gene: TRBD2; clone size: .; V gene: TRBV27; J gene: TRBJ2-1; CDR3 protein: CASSLPGLAGGGQGNEQFF; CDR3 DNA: TGTGCCAGCAGTTTACCGGGACTAGCGGGAGGGGGTCAAGGCAATGAGCAGTTCTTC
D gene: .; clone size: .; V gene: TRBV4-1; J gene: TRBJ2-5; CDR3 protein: CASSPTKNVETQYF; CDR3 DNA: TGCGCCAGCAGCCCGACCAAAAACGTAGAGACCCAGTACTTC
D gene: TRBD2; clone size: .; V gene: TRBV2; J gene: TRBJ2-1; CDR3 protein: CASSDWGRVDNEQFF; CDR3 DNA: TGTGCCAGCAGTGATTGGGGGAGGGTCGACAATGAGCAGTTCTTC
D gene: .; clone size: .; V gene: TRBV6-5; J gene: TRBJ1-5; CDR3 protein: CASSYSQSRPQHF; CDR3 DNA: TGTGCCAGCAGTTACTCCCAGTCGAGGCCCCAGCATTTT
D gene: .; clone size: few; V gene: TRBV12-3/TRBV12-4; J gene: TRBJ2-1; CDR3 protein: CASKVAGTYNEQFF; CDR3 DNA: TGTGCCAGCAAGGTCGCGGGAACCTACAATGAGCAGTTCTTC
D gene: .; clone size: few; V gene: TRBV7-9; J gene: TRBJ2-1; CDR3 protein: CASSLDLLNEQFF; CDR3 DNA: TGTGCCAGCAGCTTAGACCTCCTAAATGAGCAGTTCTTC
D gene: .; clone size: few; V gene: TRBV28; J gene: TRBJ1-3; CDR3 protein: CASSYLFKQGGNTIYF; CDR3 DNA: TGTGCCAGCAGTTACCTATTTAAGCAGGGTGGAAACACCATATATTTT
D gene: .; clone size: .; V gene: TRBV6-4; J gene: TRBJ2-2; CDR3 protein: CASSDQWRKNTGELFF; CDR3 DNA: TGTGCCAGCAGCGATCAATGGAGAAAAAACACCGGGGAGCTGTTTTTT
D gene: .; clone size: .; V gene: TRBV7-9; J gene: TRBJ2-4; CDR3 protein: CASSQDIAKNIQYF; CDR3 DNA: TGTGCCAGCAGCCAAGACATAGCCAAAAACATTCAGTACTTC
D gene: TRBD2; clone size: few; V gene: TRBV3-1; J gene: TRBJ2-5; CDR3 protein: CASSPFSLAGGGQETQYF; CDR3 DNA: TGTGCCAGCAGCCCATTTTCCCTAGCGGGAGGGGGACAAGAGACCCAGTACTTC
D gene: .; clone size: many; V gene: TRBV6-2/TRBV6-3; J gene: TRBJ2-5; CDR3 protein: CASRVTLGQQTQYF; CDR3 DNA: TGTGCCAGCAGGGTGACACTGGGGCAACAGACCCAGTACTTC
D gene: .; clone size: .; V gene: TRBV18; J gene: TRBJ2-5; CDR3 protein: CASSGGEQETQYF; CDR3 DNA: TGTGCCAGCTCGGGGGGAGAGCAAGAGACCCAGTACTTC
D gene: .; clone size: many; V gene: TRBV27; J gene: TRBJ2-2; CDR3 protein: CASRDTRTGELFF; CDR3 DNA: TGTGCCAGCAGGGATACTAGGACCGGGGAGCTGTTTTTT
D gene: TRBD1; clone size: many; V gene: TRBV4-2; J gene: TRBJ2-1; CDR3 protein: CASSQRQGSPYNEQFF; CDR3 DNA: TGTGCCAGCAGCCAAAGACAGGGATCACCATACAATGAGCAGTTCTTC
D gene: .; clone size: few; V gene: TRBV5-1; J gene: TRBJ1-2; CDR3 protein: CASSLEGSNYGYTF; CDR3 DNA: TGCGCCAGCAGCTTGGAGGGCAGTAACTATGGCTACACCTTC
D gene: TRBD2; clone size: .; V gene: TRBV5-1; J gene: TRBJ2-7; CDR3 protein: CASSFSGRPYEQYF; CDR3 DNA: TGCGCCAGCAGCTTTAGCGGGAGACCCTACGAGCAGTACTTC
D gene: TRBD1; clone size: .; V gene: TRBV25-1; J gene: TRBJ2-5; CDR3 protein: CASSPWDREETQYF; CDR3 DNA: TGTGCCAGCAGTCCCTGGGACAGGGAAGAGACCCAGTACTTC
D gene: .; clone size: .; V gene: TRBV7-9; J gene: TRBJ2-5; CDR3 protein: CASSLVLRETQYF; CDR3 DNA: TGTGCCAGCAGCTTAGTTCTACGGGAGACCCAGTACTTC
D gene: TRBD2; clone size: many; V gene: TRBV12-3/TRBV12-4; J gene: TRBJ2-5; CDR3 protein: CASSIPGTSGSYDF; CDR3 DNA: TGTGCCAGCAGTATCCCCGGGACTAGCGGGAGTTACGACTTC
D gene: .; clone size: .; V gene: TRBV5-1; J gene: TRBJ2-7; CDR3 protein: CASSSLPGHEVYEQYF; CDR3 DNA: TGCGCCAGCAGCAGTCTTCCGGGACACGAAGTCTACGAGCAGTACTTC
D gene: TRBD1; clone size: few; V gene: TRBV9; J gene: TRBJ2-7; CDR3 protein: CASSPIGTEFPYEQYF; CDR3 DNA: TGTGCCAGCAGCCCAATCGGGACAGAGTTCCCCTACGAGCAGTACTTC
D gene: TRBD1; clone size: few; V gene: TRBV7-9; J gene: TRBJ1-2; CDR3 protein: CASSLEPQGRRGYTF; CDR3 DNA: TGTGCCAGCAGCTTAGAACCACAGGGGCGCCGTGGCTACACCTTC